This T cell receptor beta chain was observed in a study of OX40 agonist ivuxolimab in advanced cancers. About the research overall: From about 20 to 79 years was the age range, with a mean of around 54 years, and 70% to 85% were male.

CDR3 length: 14 residues. V lost 1 base and J 5 bases, leaving 13 bases between the germline ends. Germline values: CDR1 SGHNT, CDR2 YYREEE (reference sequence). Study results and caveats: Also showing low normalized T-cell clonal expansion were some of the nonresponders.

Sequencing used immunoSEQ multiplex PCR; TCRdb keeps in-frame clones, though not all of them. The profile shows about 22,000 clones, around 88% of them singletons. A word on this clone: Its antigen is as yet unknown.

Excluded were patients having autoimmune disease history or systemic immunosuppression. Sample: CD4+ or CD8+ T cells sorted from blood, taken in a trial of the OX40 agonist ivuxolimab. The chain combines TRBV5-4 with TRBJ2-7; D perhaps matches TRBD2 (5 bases). This receptor was obtained from an adult with an advanced solid tumor such as melanoma, head and neck, liver or kidney cancer. The chain's CDR3 is CASSLRLSGDEQYF. The CDR3, as DNA: TGTGCCAGCAGCTTGCGGCTGAGCGGCGACGAGCAGTACTTC.